This TCR beta chain was recovered during a study of T cells after yellow fever vaccination. Study as a whole: The study sorted EM, EMRA, CM and Tscm memory subsets by CD3, CD45RA, CCR7 and CD95. Study-level results: Post-booster reappearance was seen for most primary-vaccination clones (roughly 97% CD4, around 91% CD8).

Looked up from germline, CDR1 is SNHLY and CDR2 is FYNNEI. V was clipped by 8 bases and J by 8 bases, with 16 bases between them. There are 12 residues in the CDR3. Each CDR3 protein gets one entry after TCRdb re-called the 5' RACE reads with MiXCR. The sample has around 25,000 distinct CDR3 sequences, less than 3.5% seen once. This clonotype was seen at least ten times. The TCR originated in a young man who received the YFV17D yellow fever vaccine. This specimen was PBMCs, either bulk or a sorted T-cell subset (CD4+, CD8+, memory, or dextramer-sorted; not recorded which), taken roughly 46 days after the first yellow fever vaccination. This rearrangement joins TRBV2 to TRBJ2-7; D possibly corresponds to TRBD2 (5 bases). The CDR3 loop is CASQPPGSQQYF. The CDR3 bases are TGTGCCAGCCAACCTCCGGGAAGCCAGCAGTACTTC. Full variable domain (remainder filled in from reference TRBV2 and TRBJ2-7): EPEVTQTPSHQVTQMGQEVILRCVPISNHLYFYWYRQILGQKVEFLVSFYNNEISEKSEIFDDQFSVERPDGSNFTLKIRSTKLEDSAMYFCASQPPGSQQYFGPGTRLTVT.